This is a list of T cell receptor beta chains from one sample in a study of T cells after posttransplantation cyclophosphamide. Libraries were prepared by immunoSEQ multiplex PCR; TCRdb keeps only in-frame clonotypes and omits some of them. The sample shows about 7,700 clones, none of them appearing just once. The material sequenced was PBMCs, taken after allogeneic stem cell transplant with posttransplant cyclophosphamide. The receptors were sampled from a female patient aged 50 to 60 who received an allogeneic stem cell transplant from an unrelated donor, was CMV-positive, and had acute GVHD only. Some T cells may possibly be graft donor cells. Each CDR3 is given with its conserved first and last residue. Fields, in order: J gene, V gene, clone size, CDR3 protein. Rows give clone size only sometimes, using once, few, many, or a class for an expanded clone.

TRBJ2-3 TRBV21-1 many CASSAQTSGRWDTQYF
TRBJ1-2 TRBV7-2 many CASSPRDRLYGYTF
TRBJ1-3 TRBV9 medium-sized CASSVQKGNTIYF
TRBJ2-7 TRBV25-1 many CASRDRAYEQYF
TRBJ2-7 TRBV5-3 many CARSPTGGLSYEQYF
TRBJ2-3 TRBV5-1 many CASRVQDRTTDTQYF
TRBJ2-7 TRBV28 many CASSFTGAAYEQYF
TRBJ1-4 TRBV18 many CASSLGATNEKLFF
TRBJ1-2 TRBV19 many CASRIPSGTGVHGYTF
TRBJ2-6 TRBV7-8 many CASSKDSSGANVLTF
TRBJ2-7 TRBV14 few CASSRLGLAGGISSYEQYF
TRBJ1-4 TRBV7-9 many CASSLLGQDNEKLFF
TRBJ1-1 TRBV29-1 many CSVETGMNTEAFF
TRBJ1-3 TRBV7-2 medium-sized CASAWTGGNTIYF
TRBJ2-7 TRBV14 many CASSLQAGGTYEQYF
TRBJ1-1 TRBV19 medium-sized CASVGTGSVDTEAFF
TRBJ2-1 TRBV25-1 many CASSLGGAVYNEQFF
TRBJ2-1 TRBV27 many CASSLRTPNYNEQFF
TRBJ1-1 TRBV7-9 many CASSAGPNTEAFF
TRBJ2-2 TRBV29-1 . CSVEGSNTGELFF
TRBJ2-1 TRBV11-2 many CASSLDSGTSSYNEQFF
TRBJ1-2 TRBV18 medium-sized CASSPPTESYGYTF
TRBJ2-7 TRBV7-9 many CASSNPGQPYEQYF
. TRBV7-9 . CASSSSGSRYEQYF
TRBJ2-5 TRBV19 few CASRRTGDQETQYF
TRBJ2-7 TRBV6-5 medium-sized CASSYATGGFYEQYF
TRBJ2-5 TRBV2 many CASSEGGWETQYF
TRBJ1-1 TRBV5-6 medium-sized CASSLPGLNTEAFF
TRBJ2-1 TRBV7-9 few CASSLRTGSYNEQFF
TRBJ2-4 TRBV6-5 medium-sized CASSQAGVGNIQYF
TRBJ2-7 TRBV18 many CASSLGQSGTYEQYF
TRBJ2-5 TRBV7-9 many CASSLVAETQYF
TRBJ2-1 TRBV5-1 . CASSFGLADYNEQFF
TRBJ1-2 TRBV9 many CASSETGANYGYTF
TRBJ1-1 TRBV18 many CASSPRYREGTEAFF
TRBJ1-5 TRBV30 many CAWSVGSRNQPQHF
TRBJ2-7 TRBV7-2 many CASSLMTGAYEQYF
TRBJ1-4 TRBV11-2 many CASSVYTNEKLFF
TRBJ2-7 TRBV5-4 many CASSLETGPHEQYF
TRBJ2-2 TRBV5-1 many CASSTQGSGELFF
TRBJ2-7 TRBV2 many CASSGTGGSSYEQYF